One and the same sample provided the 25 T cell receptor beta chains below, sequenced in a study of regulatory T cells in long-lasting Graves disease. CDR3 regions were amplified by Arm-PCR using iRepertoire HTBI primers to build TCR beta libraries. TCRdb passed the multiplex PCR reads through MiXCR, listing each CDR3 protein once. The data contain about 660,000 distinct CDR3 sequences, 25% to 30% of them singletons. Time point given: persistent/refractory GD, antithyroid drugs over 5 years with positive TRAb. The TCR library used RNA extracted from PBMCs. Sequencing used peripheral blood mononuclear cells (PBMCs), obtained when the disease was refractory, from a patient treated with antithyroid drugs. The receptors derive from a female donor with Graves disease.

The rearrangement links TRBV7-2 to TRBJ1-4; no clear D gene. This CDR3 region has 15 residues. V shed 0 bases and J shed 7 bases, with 12 bases lying between them. CDR1 and CDR2 (germline): SGHTA, FQGNSA. CDR3 protein: CASSLASGAGEKLFF. The CDR3 DNA reads TGTGCCAGCAGCTTAGCGTCCGGAGCCGGTGAAAAACTGTTTTTT.

V gene TRBV29-1 combines with J gene TRBJ2-2; 9 bases align to TRBD1. Losses at the gene ends were 6 bases for V and 6 bases for J; bases not matched to a gene: 11. Germline loops: CDR1 SQVTM, CDR2 ANQGSEA. The CDR3 is made up of 15 amino acids. The CDR3 coding sequence is TGCAGCGTCCGGCCCGGGGACAGGGTCCCCGGGGAGCTGTTTTTT. Its translation is CSVRPGDRVPGELFF.

This clonotype was detected many times. This sequence joins TRBV3-1 and TRBJ1-2; D unresolved. V lost 0 bases and J 1 base, leaving 3 bases between the germline ends. The length of the CDR3 is 13 residues. In germline, CDR1 is LGHDT, CDR2 YNNKEL (reference sequence). CDR3 loop: CASSQESNYGYTF. The CDR3 DNA reads TGTGCCAGCAGCCAAGAAAGTAACTATGGCTACACCTTC.

This clonotype has a handful of counts. The chain employs TRBV11-2 and TRBJ2-7; 7 nucleotides match TRBD2. This CDR3 has 14 residues. The J segment lost 5 bases and the V segment lost 1 base, leaving 5 bases of the junction unmatched. The V gene's germline CDR1 is SGHAT and CDR2 FQNNGV. The CDR3 loop is CASSLVVSGHEQYF. The CDR3, as DNA: TGTGCCAGCAGCTTAGTGGTTAGCGGGCACGAGCAGTACTTC.

The chain carries TRBV7-2 and TRBJ1-1; TRBD1 aligns across 8 bases. With V trimmed by 5 bases and J by 7 bases, 6 bases remained unmatched. Germline V gene sequence: CDR1 SGHTA, CDR2 FQGNSA. CDR3 length: 13 amino acids. The CDR3 bases are TGTGCCAGCAGCCGTCGGACAGGGCTTGAAGCTTTCTTT. Residues: CASSRRTGLEAFF.

Ten or more counts support this clonotype. The chain employs TRBV28 and TRBJ1-1; no definite D call. The CDR3 totals 14 residues. Germline V CDR1 and CDR2: MDHEN, SYDVKM. Trimming removed 1 base at V and 4 bases at J, with 10 bases between. CDR3 residues: CASSLSFPGTEAFF. The CDR3 DNA reads TGTGCCAGCAGTTTATCTTTTCCGGGCACTGAAGCTTTCTTT.

This clonotype was detected only a few times. The gene calls are TRBV6-9 and TRBJ2-2; D remains ambiguous. V lost 4 bases and J lost 5, with 17 bases in between. The CDR3 consists of 16 residues. Germline V CDR1 and CDR2: MNHGY, SVAAGI. The CDR3 here is CASSFNLLSETGELFF. For the CDR3, the DNA is TGTGCCAGCAGTTTCAATCTTTTATCCGAAACCGGGGAGCTGTTTTTT.

The chain carries TRBV19 and TRBJ2-1; TRBD2 matches at 8 bases. V shed 0 bases, J shed 5 bases, and the junction held 9 bases outside the gene matches. Germline V lookup: CDR1 LNHDA, CDR2 SQIVND (reference sequence). The CDR3 contains 17 residues. CDR3 sequence: CASSIDRTGGRNNEQFF. Written as DNA, the CDR3 is TGTGCCAGTAGTATAGATAGGACTGGCGGGAGGAACAATGAGCAGTTCTTC. Based on the CDR3 plus reference TRBV19 and TRBJ2-1, the full variable domain is DGGITQSPKYLFRKEGQNVTLSCEQNLNHDAMYWYRQDPGQGLRLIYYSQIVNDFQKGDIAEGYSVSREKKESFPLTVTSAQKNPTAFYLCASSIDRTGGRNNEQFFGPGTRLTVL.

V and J are TRBV5-6 and TRBJ2-2, with a possible D match to TRBD2 (5 bases). The germline gives CDR1 SGHDT, CDR2 YYEEEE. The V gene lost 4 bases and the J gene lost 4 bases, with 17 bases spanning the gap. The CDR3 extends over 16 amino acids. The CDR3 sequence: CASSVRLSRGTGELFF. For the CDR3, the DNA is TGTGCCAGCAGCGTTAGGCTGTCTCGGGGCACCGGGGAGCTGTTTTTT.

The chain carries TRBV6-4 and TRBJ2-2; 12 bases line up with TRBD2. CDR3 size: 16 residues. Germline V gene lookup returns CDR1 MRHNA and CDR2 SNTAGT. J lost 0 bases, V lost 4 bases, and 0 bases had no gene match. The CDR3 nucleotides read TGTGCCAGCAGTGGACTAGCGGGGGCGAACACCGGGGAGCTGTTTTTT. Protein sequence: CASSGLAGANTGELFF.

The rearrangement uses TRBV13 and TRBJ2-7, with TRBD1 matching 8 bases. V lost 5 bases and J lost 0; bases outside the gene matches: 6. Per germline, CDR1 PRHDT and CDR2 FYEKMQ (reference sequence). The CDR3 runs 15 residues. CDR3 DNA: TGTGCCAGCAGCGCCGACAGGGGCTCCTCCTACGAGCAGTACTTC. Residues: CASSADRGSSYEQYF.

There are many counts of this clonotype. The chain employs TRBV20-1 and TRBJ1-4; D remains unclear. Germline values: CDR1 DFQATT, CDR2 SNEGSKA (reference sequence). The CDR3 extends over 12 amino acids. The germline V and J ends were trimmed by 3 bases and 8 bases, with 10 bases remaining between them. CDR3 DNA: TGCAGTGCTAGTGTTGGAGGGGAAAAACTGTTTTTT. It yields the protein CSASVGGEKLFF.

The chain couples TRBV6-1 to TRBJ1-4, with TRBD1 as a possible D gene (6 bases). The V and J ends lost 6 bases and 8 bases respectively, with 19 bases between them. The V gene's germline CDR1 is MNHNS and CDR2 SASEGT. CDR3 length: 15 amino acids. CDR3 in DNA: TGTGCCAGCAGACCCCCGGGACAATTAGGCGAAAAACTGTTTTTT. Protein: CASRPPGQLGEKLFF.

The chain is built from TRBV10-2 and TRBJ1-2, with 8 bases matching TRBD1. Trimming cost V 7 bases and J 4 bases; bases outside gene matches: 5. CDR1 and CDR2 (germline): WSHSY, SAAADI. The CDR3 is 13 amino acids. The CDR3 sequence is CASTAGGGYGYTF. The CDR3 DNA sequence: TGCGCCAGCACTGCAGGGGGCGGCTATGGCTACACCTTC.

The chain is built from TRBV6-2 or TRBV6-3 and TRBJ1-6; no reliable D call. CDR3 length: 17 amino acids. CDR1 and CDR2 (germline): MNHEY, SVGEGT. The V and J ends lost 2 bases and 0 bases respectively, with 11 bases between them. This chain's CDR3 is CASSYTRSSSYNSPLHF. The CDR3 nucleotides read TGTGCCAGCAGTTACACCAGGAGTAGCTCCTATAATTCACCCCTCCACTTT.

This chain links TRBV12-5 with TRBJ1-1, with a tentative D call TRBD1 (6 bases). The V gene lost 1 base and the J gene lost 9 bases, with 27 bases spanning the gap. This CDR3 contains 18 residues. Germline assignment: CDR1 LGHNT and CDR2 FRNRAP. DNA of the CDR3: TGTGCTAGTGGTTTGGGATTTTCAGGGGCAGGGAGTGGGAATAAAGCTTTCTTT. Its translation: CASGLGFSGAGSGNKAFF.

The chain links TRBV29-1 to TRBJ1-1; 7 nucleotides agree with TRBD1. The CDR3 is 16 amino acids. V lost 2 bases, J lost 1 base, and 10 bases stayed unmatched. Germline V gives CDR1 SQVTM, CDR2 ANQGSEA. CDR3 sequence: CSVEPFRGPGNTEAFF. The CDR3 DNA reads TGCAGCGTTGAACCTTTTAGGGGGCCGGGGAACACTGAAGCTTTCTTT.

The V and J genes are TRBV28 and TRBJ1-5, with 9 bases aligning to TRBD1. The CDR3 sequence is 15 residues long. V shed 3 bases, J shed 5 bases, and the junction held 5 bases outside the gene matches. Germline V gives CDR1 MDHEN, CDR2 SYDVKM. CDR3 in amino acids: CASSLEDRGYQPQHF. The CDR3 DNA follows: TGTGCCAGCAGTTTGGAGGACAGGGGCTATCAGCCCCAGCATTTT.

This chain joins TRBV6-5 and TRBJ2-7, with 7 bases that match TRBD1. The V gene's germline CDR1 is MNHEY and CDR2 SVGAGI. The CDR3 runs 14 residues. Losses at the gene ends were 2 bases for V and 0 bases for J; bases not matched to a gene: 1. The CDR3, as DNA: TGTGCCAGCAGTTACGGGACAGACTCCTACGAGCAGTACTTC. Residues: CASSYGTDSYEQYF.

The rearrangement links TRBV6-1 to TRBJ2-6; D is unclear. V shed 8 bases and J shed 0 bases, with 8 bases lying between them. This CDR3 contains 14 residues. Germline-derived CDR1 and CDR2 are MNHNS and SASEGT. The DNA for the CDR3 is TGTGCCAGCGGAGCAAACTCTGGGGCCAACGTCCTGACTTTC. This translates into CASGANSGANVLTF.

The V and J genes are TRBV10-3 and TRBJ1-6; possibly TRBD1 for D (5 bases). V was clipped by 4 bases and J by 9 bases, with 7 bases between them. There are 12 residues in the CDR3. CDR1 ENHRY and CDR2 SYGVKD come from the germline V gene. The CDR3 reads CAISGGASPLHF. CDR3 nucleotide sequence: TGTGCCATCAGTGGCGGGGCTTCACCCCTCCACTTT.

The V call is TRBV5-1, the J call TRBJ1-1; the D gene is possibly TRBD1 (6 bases). The germline V and J ends were trimmed by 5 bases and 1 base, with 15 bases remaining between them. Germline V gene lookup returns CDR1 SGHRS and CDR2 YFSETQ. The CDR3 extends over 15 amino acids. The chain's CDR3 is CASRSEGRGNTEAFF. The CDR3 bases are TGCGCCAGCAGATCTGAGGGCAGGGGGAACACTGAAGCTTTCTTT.

The V and J genes are TRBV14 and TRBJ1-5; D is ambiguous. V was cut by 0 bases and J by 6 bases, with 6 bases left in between. Germline CDR1 SGHDN, CDR2 FVKESK. The CDR3 spans 13 residues. The CDR3 region is CASSQDMGQPQHF. In DNA form, the CDR3 reads TGTGCCAGCAGCCAAGATATGGGTCAGCCCCAGCATTTT.

The V call is TRBV2, the J call TRBJ2-3, with D perhaps assigned TRBD1 or TRBD2 (5 bases each). The CDR3 has 15 amino acids. Germline CDR1 is SNHLY and CDR2 is FYNNEI. Trimming stripped 6 bases from V and 2 bases from J, with 15 bases between. The CDR3 DNA is TGTGCCAGCAGCAGGGAGCGGAGCCTCACAGATACGCAGTATTTT. Protein sequence: CASSRERSLTDTQYF.

The gene calls are TRBV6-5 and TRBJ2-7, with D possibly called TRBD1 or TRBD2 (6 bases each). The length of the CDR3 is 17 residues. Germline loops: CDR1 MNHEY, CDR2 SVGAGI. Trimming took off 1 base at V and 0 bases at J, with 16 bases between the two ends. CDR3 coding DNA: TGTGCCAGCAGTTACTGCCTAGGGCCGGGGGCCTCCTACGAGCAGTACTTC. It yields the protein CASSYCLGPGASYEQYF.